Listed below are T cell receptor beta chains from one sample, sequenced in a study of blood T cells in healthy people across ages. TCRdb re-called the 5' RACE reads with MiXCR, one entry per CDR3 protein. The data hold 800,000 or so distinct CDR3 sequences, with roughly 25% observed a single time. This sample was shared with a second study, whose subject was T cells of mothers and their children.

The sample taken for sequencing was blood. The receptors shown here come from a boy younger than 18 in good health. CDR3s include the opening cysteine and the closing phenylalanine or tryptophan. D genes are given only for firm matches. Clone size is shown for a subset of rows, as once, few, many or a class of expanded clone.

j_call | d_call | clone_size | v_call | cdr3_aa | cdr3_nt
TRBJ2-3 | TRBD2 | - | TRBV5-1 | CASSWTSGRDTQYF | TGCGCCAGCAGTTGGACTAGCGGGAGAGATACGCAGTATTTT
TRBJ2-5 | - | once | TRBV29-1 | CSVESSGLTVEETQYF | TGCAGCGTTGAAAGCAGTGGACTAACGGTGGAAGAGACCCAGTACTTC
TRBJ1-4 | - | - | TRBV7-9 | CASSSEGSIINEKLFF | TGTGCCAGCAGCTCCGAGGGGTCAATTATTAATGAAAAACTGTTTTTT
TRBJ2-1 | - | few | TRBV7-3 | CASREGGSGGEQFF | TGTGCCAGCAGAGAAGGGGGGTCCGGGGGCGAGCAGTTCTTC
TRBJ2-3 | - | - | TRBV7-2 | CASSLVAGFTDTQYF | TGTGCCAGCAGCTTAGTTGCAGGGTTCACAGATACGCAGTATTTT
TRBJ1-1 | - | few | TRBV5-1 | CASSLAGGAVNTEAFF | TGCGCCAGCAGCTTGGCCGGGGGGGCCGTGAACACTGAAGCTTTCTTT
TRBJ1-1 | TRBD1 | few | TRBV18 | CASSPPTTGMNTEAFF | TGTGCCAGCTCACCACCAACGACAGGGATGAACACTGAAGCTTTCTTT
TRBJ2-1 | - | - | TRBV7-9 | CASSPRGLKNEQFF | TGTGCCAGCAGCCCAAGAGGACTAAAGAATGAGCAGTTCTTC
TRBJ1-4 | - | few | TRBV7-9 | CASVSTGREEKLFF | TGTGCCAGCGTCTCAACGGGGCGGGAAGAAAAACTGTTTTTT
TRBJ2-5 | TRBD2 | - | TRBV6-1 | CASRSGRPGLEARKTQYF | TGTGCCAGCAGATCAGGGCGACCGGGACTAGAGGCTAGAAAAACCCAGTACTTC
TRBJ1-4 | - | - | TRBV30 | CAWKAGNTNEKLFF | TGTGCCTGGAAGGCGGGGAACACTAATGAAAAACTGTTTTTT
TRBJ2-1 | TRBD2 | - | TRBV20-1 | CSAHGTSGSDEQFF | TGCAGTGCACACGGGACTAGCGGGAGTGATGAGCAGTTCTTC
TRBJ1-2 | - | - | TRBV24-1 | CATSDGHGYTF | TGTGCCACCAGTGATGGACATGGCTACACCTTC
TRBJ2-3 | - | - | TRBV7-8 | CASSPRSVGEATDTQYF | TGTGCCAGCAGCCCCCGAAGTGTGGGGGAAGCTACAGATACGCAGTATTTT